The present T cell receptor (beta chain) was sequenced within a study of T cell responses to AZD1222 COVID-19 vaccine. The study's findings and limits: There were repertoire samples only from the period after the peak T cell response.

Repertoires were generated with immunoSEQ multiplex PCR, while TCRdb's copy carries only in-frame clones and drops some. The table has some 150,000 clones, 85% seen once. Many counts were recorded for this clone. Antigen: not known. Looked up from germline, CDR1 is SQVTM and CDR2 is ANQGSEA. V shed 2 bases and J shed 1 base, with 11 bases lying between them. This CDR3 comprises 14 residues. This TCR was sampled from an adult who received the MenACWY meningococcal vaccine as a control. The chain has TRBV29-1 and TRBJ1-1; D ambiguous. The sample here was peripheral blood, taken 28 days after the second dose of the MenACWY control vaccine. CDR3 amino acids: CSVEILGGNTEAFF. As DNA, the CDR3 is TGCAGCGTTGAAATATTGGGTGGGAACACTGAAGCTTTCTTT. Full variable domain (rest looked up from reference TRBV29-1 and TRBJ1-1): SAVISQKPSRDICQRGTSLTIQCQVDSQVTMMFWYRQQPGQSLTLIATANQGSEATYESGFVIDKFPISRPNLTFSTLTVSNMSPEDSSIYLCSVEILGGNTEAFFGQGTRLTVV.